This T cell receptor beta chain was recorded in a study of blood T cells in healthy people across ages. Regarding the study as a whole: Long-lived donors exceeded aged donors in naive CD4+ cells and diversity.

The CDR3 sequence is 16 residues long. Germline V gives CDR1 SGHAT, CDR2 FQNNGV. Comment on this clonotype: The antigen is undetermined. The junction departs from the called germline gene at one end, perhaps through a read error.

Then a second PCR, running roughly 6 to 12 cycles, was carried out with a sample-barcoded 5' primer and a J-beta primer mix. TCRdb itself ran the 5' RACE reads through MiXCR, one entry per CDR3 protein. The top ten hold 2% to 2.5% of the sample, which has about 1.8 million distinct CDR3 sequences, around 48% seen once. The sequenced material came from blood. The origin of this receptor is a woman in her forties in good health. V and J are TRBV11-2 and TRBJ2-7; 9 bases are a match to TRBD1. CDR3 sequence reads: CASSFFGTGLNYEQYF. DNA of the CDR3: TGTGCTAGCAGCTTCTTCGGGACAGGGTTAAACTACGAGCAGTACTTC.